This T cell receptor (beta chain) came from a study of blood T cell repertoires in COVID-19. At the level of the study: The origin of the acute and convalescent COVID-19 samples was the United States, Italy and Spain. Sources were T cells, B-cell-depleted T cells, or PBMCs; the material itself was cDNA or gDNA.

This CDR3 has 16 amino acids. V lost 4 bases to trimming and J lost 7 bases; unmatched junction nucleotides: 12. Per germline, CDR1 SGDLS and CDR2 YYNGEE. Authors' processing steps: The assay estimated nucleated cells by amplifying reference gene primers. Sequencing used immunoSEQ multiplex PCR; TCRdb keeps in-frame clones, though not all of them. V and J calls and clone size are as listed in that table; D and trimming were resolved from the DNA. The sample consists of about 80,000 clones, 60% to 75% of them appearing once. Sequencing was done on a sample of peripheral blood. The V call is TRBV9, the J call TRBJ2-4, with 9 bases fitting TRBD1. The sequence was obtained from a man aged 50 to 59 with active or convalescent COVID-19. CDR3 amino acids: CASSPTDRGYGNIQYF. DNA for the CDR3: TGTGCCAGCAGCCCAACAGACAGGGGGTACGGGAACATTCAGTACTTC.